The clone carrying this TCR beta chain has just a few counts. Its cognate antigen is unknown. The sample is drawn from a study of cytomegalovirus exposure and HLA in healthy donors. It was with 60 Vbeta and 13 Jbeta primers that the PCR ran. The method was immunoSEQ multiplex PCR; TCRdb's version includes in-frame clones alone and lacks a portion of them. Of approximately 83,000 clones in the sample, around 84% were seen once. V lost 5 bases and J lost 5, with 10 bases in between. CDR3 length equals 13 residues. CDR1 is MGHRA, CDR2 YSYEKL, per germline. General study findings and limits: Earlier findings revealed that most TCR beta V segments proved productive either about 87% or about 30% of the time.

The clonotype originates from a man aged 18 to 29 in good health and CMV-seronegative. Sequences were obtained from PBMCs. The V and J genes are TRBV4-1 and TRBJ1-5; D unclear. The CDR3 spells CASSTPGHQPQHF. The CDR3 DNA follows: TGCGCCAGCAGCACCCCGGGTCATCAGCCCCAGCATTTT.